This T cell receptor beta chain was sequenced in a study of CD8 T cells in Susac syndrome. Reverse transcription used about 0.5 to 1 ug RNA and random hexamers. TCRdb re-called the immunoSEQ multiplex PCR reads with MiXCR, one entry per CDR3 protein. In the table there are about 180,000 distinct CDR3 sequences, approximately 94% of which are singletons. CDR3 length: 14 amino acids. V lost 6 bases and J lost 4, with 15 bases in between. The germline V gene has CDR1 MDHEN and CDR2 SYDVKM. Peripheral blood CD8+ and CD4+ T cells were profiled by TCR beta sequencing. Stable or active relapsing-remitting multiple sclerosis, untreated and meeting revised McDonald criteria, defined the controls.

This TCR was recovered from a human donor with multiple sclerosis. The chain has TRBV28 and TRBJ2-5; a possible D gene is TRBD1 (6 bases). The sequenced material came from CD4+ T cells from PBMCs. The CDR3 is CASRGAESPETQYF. As DNA, the CDR3 is TGTGCCAGCAGGGGGGCCGAGTCGCCAGAGACCCAGTACTTC.